One sample yielded the 19 T cell receptor beta chains listed below, sequenced in a study of OX40 agonist ivuxolimab in advanced cancers. Profiling relied on immunoSEQ multiplex PCR, and the TCRdb table lists in-frame clones only, not all of them. Among some 62,000 clones listed, 70% to 90% were seen once. The specimen was CD4+ or CD8+ T cells sorted from blood, collected in a trial of the OX40 agonist ivuxolimab. The receptors stem from an adult with an advanced solid tumor such as melanoma, head and neck, liver or kidney cancer.

This clone was picked up one time. CDR3 in DNA: TGTGCCAGCTCCCGACAGGCTAATTCACCCCTCCACTTT. Protein product: CASSRQANSPLHF. The chain recombines TRBV11-3 with TRBJ1-6; possible D gene TRBD1, 6 bases. Germline V gives CDR1 SGHNT, CDR2 YENEEA. Trimming cost V 8 bases and J 6 bases, with 11 bases left between them. The CDR3 runs to 13 residues.

The chain uses TRBV5-4 and TRBJ1-1; 8 bases line up with TRBD1. The CDR3 is made up of 15 amino acids. V dropped 5 bases and J dropped 1; count of bases not matched to a gene: 7. CDR1 is SGHNT and CDR2 is YYREEE in the germline V gene (reference sequence). The CDR3 loop is CASRLTGTGNTEAFF. DNA for the CDR3: TGTGCCAGCAGGCTTACCGGGACAGGGAACACTGAAGCTTTCTTT.

The rearrangement links TRBV5-1 to TRBJ2-3; D call uncertain. This CDR3 region has 14 residues. Germline assignment: CDR1 SGHRS and CDR2 YFSETQ. Between the trimmed V and J ends, which lost 0 bases and 1 base, there was a span of 6 bases. The CDR3 bases are TGCGCCAGCAGCTTGGGGCCCGGCACAGATACGCAGTATTTT. Encoded protein: CASSLGPGTDTQYF. Using reference TRBV5-1 and TRBJ2-3 for the parts outside the CDR3, the full variable domain is KAGVTQTPRYLIKTRGQQVTLSCSPISGHRSVSWYQQTPGQGLQFLFEYFSETQRNKGNFPGRFSGRQFSNSRSEMNVSTLELGDSALYLCASSLGPGTDTQYFGPGTRLTVL.

This chain links TRBV30 with TRBJ2-1, with 8 bases aligning to TRBD1. V shed 5 bases, J shed 9 bases, and the junction held 12 bases outside the gene matches. The V gene's germline CDR1 is GTSNPN and CDR2 SVGIG (reference sequence). This CDR3 is 14 amino acids long. The CDR3 loop reads CAWCATGVRSEQFF. DNA of the CDR3: TGTGCCTGGTGCGCGACAGGGGTACGTAGTGAGCAGTTCTTC.

The V and J genes are TRBV7-9 and TRBJ2-3, with 10 bases identical to TRBD2. Germline V gene lookup returns CDR1 SEHNR and CDR2 FQNEAQ (reference sequence). The V gene end was trimmed by 5 bases and the J gene end by 6 bases; junction bases not matched to a gene: 8. The CDR3 contains 15 residues. The CDR3 sequence is CASSLLAGVEDTQYF. DNA for the CDR3: TGTGCCAGCAGCCTCCTAGCGGGAGTTGAGGATACGCAGTATTTT.

The J gene is TRBJ2-5, the V gene TRBV19, with D possibly being TRBD1 or TRBD2 (6 bases each). In germline, CDR1 is LNHDA, CDR2 SQIVND (reference sequence). Trimming cost V 4 bases and J 0 bases, with 18 bases left between them. The CDR3 has 17 amino acids. The CDR3 loop reads CASSTFTGAAYQETQYF. In DNA, the CDR3 is TGTGCCAGTAGTACTTTTACGGGGGCAGCGTACCAAGAGACCCAGTACTTC.

The chain combines TRBV27 with TRBJ2-1; D call uncertain. CDR3 size: 11 residues. CDR1 and CDR2 (germline): MNHEY, SMNVEV (reference sequence). The ends were cut back, 3 bases at V and 10 bases at J, with 7 bases in the middle. The CDR3 loop reads CASSLGWEQFF. CDR3 in DNA: TGTGCCAGCAGTTTGGGCTGGGAGCAGTTCTTC.

The chain combines TRBV5-4 with TRBJ1-1, with D unresolved. The CDR3 covers 15 residues. V lost 0 bases to trimming and J lost 5 bases, with 14 bases between them. In germline, CDR1 is SGHNT, CDR2 YYREEE (reference sequence). The chain's CDR3 is CASSLGVQDWTEAFF. The CDR3 nucleotides read TGTGCCAGCAGCTTGGGGGTGCAGGATTGGACTGAAGCTTTCTTT. Full variable domain (rest looked up from reference TRBV5-4 and TRBJ1-1): ETGVTQSPTHLIKTRGQQVTLRCSSQSGHNTVSWYQQALGQGPQFIFQYYREEENGRGNFPPRFSGLQFPNYSSELNVNALELDDSALYLCASSLGVQDWTEAFFGQGTRLTVV.

The chain is built from TRBV7-8 and TRBJ2-2; D not certain. The V gene's germline CDR1 is SGHVS and CDR2 FQNEAQ. This CDR3 has 15 residues. The V gene lost 5 bases and the J gene lost 6 bases, with 16 bases spanning the gap. The CDR3 DNA sequence: TGTGCCAGCAGCCCCGGACGGAATCGGGCCGGGGAGCTGTTTTTT. It is translated as CASSPGRNRAGELFF.

The rearrangement links TRBV7-8 to TRBJ2-3; a weak D match, TRBD2 (5 bases). This CDR3 has 14 residues. V gave up 4 bases and J gave up 1 base, with 9 bases separating them. Germline CDR1 reads SGHVS; CDR2 reads FQNEAQ. In DNA form, the CDR3 reads TGTGCCAGCAGCTCTACGGAGGGCACAGATACGCAGTATTTT. Its translation is CASSSTEGTDTQYF.

The V gene is TRBV7-2, the J gene TRBJ2-4; D is perhaps TRBD1 (7 bases). The germline V gene has CDR1 SGHTA and CDR2 FQGNSA. CDR3 length equals 15 residues. V was clipped by 5 bases and J by 3 bases, with 14 bases between them. CDR3 DNA sequence: TGTGCCAGCAGCACTAGACAGGGAGGCAAAAACATTCAGTACTTC. It is translated as CASSTRQGGKNIQYF.

V gene TRBV18 combines with J gene TRBJ2-3; D not certain. V lost 4 bases and J lost 2, with 16 bases in between. Germline V lookup: CDR1 KGHSH, CDR2 LQKENI. The CDR3 length is 16 residues. Here the CDR3 reads CASSLGPSTFTDTQYF. Here the CDR3 DNA reads TGTGCCAGCTCACTAGGTCCATCAACCTTCACAGATACGCAGTATTTT.

The rearrangement uses TRBV5-5 and TRBJ2-2; 8 bases match TRBD1. The V gene end was trimmed by 6 bases and the J gene end by 6 bases; junction bases not matched to a gene: 10. The CDR3 has 15 amino acids. CDR1 SGHKS and CDR2 YYEKEE come from the germline V gene (reference sequence). In nucleotides, the CDR3 is TGTGCCAGCACCCCTGGACAGGGTGGGTCCGGGGAGCTGTTTTTT. It encodes CASTPGQGGSGELFF.

The rearrangement joins TRBV15 to TRBJ2-7; 14 nucleotides match TRBD2. This CDR3 contains 19 residues. The germline CDR1 and CDR2 sequences are LNHNV and YYDKDF (reference sequence). The J segment lost 2 bases and the V segment lost 3 bases, leaving 12 bases of the junction unmatched. In DNA, the CDR3 is TGTGCCACCAGCAGTACCCGGGACAGGGGACTAGCGGGGGCCTACGAGCAGTACTTC. Translating it yields CATSSTRDRGLAGAYEQYF.

The J gene is TRBJ2-7, the V gene TRBV11-3, with D unresolved. CDR3 size: 13 residues. Germline V lookup: CDR1 SGHNT, CDR2 YENEEA. Between the trimmed V and J ends, which lost 2 bases and 2 bases, there was a span of 7 bases. For the CDR3, the DNA is TGTGCCAGCAGCTTAACTACCGCCTACGAGCAGTACTTC. Residues: CASSLTTAYEQYF.

V gene TRBV5-4 combines with J gene TRBJ2-7; a weak D match, TRBD1 (5 bases). The CDR3 is 16 residues long. V was clipped by 4 bases and J by 6 bases, with 23 bases between them. CDR1 is SGHNT, CDR2 YYREEE, per germline (reference sequence). The CDR3 region has the DNA TGTGCCAGCAGCAGGGGATCGGGTAGCCTGTTGGCCGAGCAGTACTTC. Translating gives CASSRGSGSLLAEQYF.

The chain couples TRBV5-4 to TRBJ2-1; weak D call: TRBD1 (6 bases). Germline CDR1 SGHNT, CDR2 YYREEE (reference sequence). The CDR3 runs 14 residues. Trimming took off 9 bases at V and 4 bases at J, with 17 bases between the two ends. CDR3 coding DNA: TGTGCCACTACAGAGGACAGAAGATACAATGAGCAGTTCTTC. Protein product: CATTEDRRYNEQFF.

The CDR3: CASSWGSSTDTQYF. The DNA for the CDR3 is TGTGCCAGCAGCTGGGGGTCTAGCACAGATACGCAGTATTTT. The J gene is TRBJ2-3, the V gene TRBV7-9; tentatively, D is TRBD1 or TRBD2 (5 bases each). CDR3 length: 14 residues. V dropped 4 bases and J dropped 0 bases, with 8 bases sitting between them. Germline V gene data show CDR1 as SEHNR and CDR2 as FQNEAQ (reference sequence).

CDR3 in DNA: TGTGCCAGCAGCTTGATCCAGCGGGACACAGATACGCAGTATTTT. It translates to CASSLIQRDTDTQYF. This rearrangement joins TRBV5-6 to TRBJ2-3, with 7 bases lining up with TRBD2. V lost 1 base, J lost 2 bases, and 4 bases stayed unmatched. Per the germline V gene, CDR1 is SGHDT and CDR2 is YYEEEE. This CDR3 is 15 amino acids long.